This TCR beta chain was documented in a study of technical replicates of blood from several donors. The germline gives CDR1 SGHNT, CDR2 YENEEA. The ends were cut back, 1 base at V and 2 bases at J, with 7 bases in the middle. The CDR3 length is 14 residues. Sequencing used immunoSEQ multiplex PCR; TCRdb keeps in-frame clones, though not all of them. Here the sample spans some 83,000 clones, approximately 93% being singletons. V gene TRBV11-3 combines with J gene TRBJ2-3, with D hard to call. The clonotype was recovered from a human donor in good health. The sample was T cells isolated from PBMCs. The CDR3 loop is CASSLVFPTDTQYF. The CDR3 bases are TGTGCCAGCAGCTTAGTCTTCCCCACAGATACGCAGTATTTT.